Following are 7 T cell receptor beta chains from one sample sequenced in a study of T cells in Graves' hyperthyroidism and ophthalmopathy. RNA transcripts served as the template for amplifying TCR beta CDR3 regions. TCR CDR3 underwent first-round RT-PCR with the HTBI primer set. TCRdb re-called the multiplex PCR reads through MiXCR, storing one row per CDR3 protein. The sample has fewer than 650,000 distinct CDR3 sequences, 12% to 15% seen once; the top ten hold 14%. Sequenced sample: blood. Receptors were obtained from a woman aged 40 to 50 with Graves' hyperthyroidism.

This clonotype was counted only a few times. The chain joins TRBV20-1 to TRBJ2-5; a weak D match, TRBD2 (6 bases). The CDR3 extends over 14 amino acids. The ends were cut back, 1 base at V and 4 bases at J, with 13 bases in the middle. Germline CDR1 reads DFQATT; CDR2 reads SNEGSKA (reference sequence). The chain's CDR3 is CSARVKGRSETQYF. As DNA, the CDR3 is TGCAGTGCTAGAGTGAAAGGGAGGTCAGAGACCCAGTACTTC.

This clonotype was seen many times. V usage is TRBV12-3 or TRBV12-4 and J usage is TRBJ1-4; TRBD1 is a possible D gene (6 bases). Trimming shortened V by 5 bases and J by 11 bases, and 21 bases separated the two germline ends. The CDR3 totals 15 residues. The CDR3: CASSEHRDTALKLFF. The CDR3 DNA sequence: TGTGCCAGCAGTGAACACCGGGACACCGCCTTGAAACTGTTTTTT.

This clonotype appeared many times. As DNA, the CDR3 is TGCAGTGCTAGGCCCCGACAGGACCCCTACAATGAGCAGTTCTTC. This encodes CSARPRQDPYNEQFF. This chain uses TRBV20-1 with TRBJ2-1; D possibly corresponds to TRBD1 (6 bases). The V gene's germline CDR1 is DFQATT and CDR2 SNEGSKA (reference sequence). This CDR3 spans 15 amino acids. V was cut by 3 bases and J by 2 bases, with 14 bases left in between.

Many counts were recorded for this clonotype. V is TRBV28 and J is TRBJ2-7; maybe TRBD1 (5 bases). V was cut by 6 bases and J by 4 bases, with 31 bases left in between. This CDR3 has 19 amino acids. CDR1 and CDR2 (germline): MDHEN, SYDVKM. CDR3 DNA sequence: TGTGCCAGCAGCCTACCACCTTCCAGGGTCCGCGCCTCTCTTTACGAGCAGTACTTC. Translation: CASSLPPSRVRASLYEQYF. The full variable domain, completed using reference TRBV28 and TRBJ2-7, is DVKVTQSSRYLVKRTGEKVFLECVQDMDHENMFWYRQDPGLGLRLIYFSYDVKMKEKGDIPEGYSVSREKKERFSLILESASTNQTSMYLCASSLPPSRVRASLYEQYFGPGTRLTVT.

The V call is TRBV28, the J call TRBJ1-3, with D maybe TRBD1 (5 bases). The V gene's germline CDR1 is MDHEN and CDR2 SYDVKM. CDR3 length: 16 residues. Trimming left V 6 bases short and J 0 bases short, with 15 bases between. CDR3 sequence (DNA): TGTGCCAGCAGAGCCGGGACTTACTTCTCTGGAAACACCATATATTTT. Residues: CASRAGTYFSGNTIYF.

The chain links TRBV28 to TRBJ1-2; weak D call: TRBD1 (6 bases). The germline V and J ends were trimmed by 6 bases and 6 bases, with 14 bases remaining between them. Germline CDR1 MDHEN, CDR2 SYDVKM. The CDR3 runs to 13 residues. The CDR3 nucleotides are TGTGCCAGCAGCGCCGGACAGTGGAATGGCTACACCTTC. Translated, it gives CASSAGQWNGYTF.

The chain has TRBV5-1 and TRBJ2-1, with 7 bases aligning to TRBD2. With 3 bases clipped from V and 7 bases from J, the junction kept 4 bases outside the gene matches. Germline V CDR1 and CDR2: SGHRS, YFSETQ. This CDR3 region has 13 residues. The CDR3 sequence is CASSWEGGNEQFF. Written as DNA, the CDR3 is TGCGCCAGCAGCTGGGAGGGAGGGAATGAGCAGTTCTTC.